This T cell receptor (beta chain) was recorded in a study of blood T cell repertoires in COVID-19. Study-wide context: Samples taken during acute and convalescent COVID-19 were collected in the United States, Italy and Spain. PBMCs, B-cell-depleted T cells, or T cells provided the cDNA or gDNA that made up the material.

Germline CDR1 is KGHSH and CDR2 is LQKENI. CDR3 length equals 14 residues. The ends were cut back, 0 bases at V and 4 bases at J, with 9 bases in the middle. Original handling: Nucleated cell counts were estimated from reference gene primer amplification. Data came from immunoSEQ multiplex PCR; TCRdb stores just in-frame clones and leaves some out. D and trimming were read from the DNA, whereas the V and J calls and clone size are those reported in that table. This table holds 180,000 or so clones, 86% found once. The origin of this receptor is a man aged 18 to 30 with acute or convalescent COVID-19. The rearrangement links TRBV18 to TRBJ1-2, with D unclear. Sequenced material: peripheral blood. As DNA, the CDR3 is TGTGCCAGCTCACCACCGAGGGTCGGCTATGGCTACACCTTC. Translation gives CASSPPRVGYGYTF.